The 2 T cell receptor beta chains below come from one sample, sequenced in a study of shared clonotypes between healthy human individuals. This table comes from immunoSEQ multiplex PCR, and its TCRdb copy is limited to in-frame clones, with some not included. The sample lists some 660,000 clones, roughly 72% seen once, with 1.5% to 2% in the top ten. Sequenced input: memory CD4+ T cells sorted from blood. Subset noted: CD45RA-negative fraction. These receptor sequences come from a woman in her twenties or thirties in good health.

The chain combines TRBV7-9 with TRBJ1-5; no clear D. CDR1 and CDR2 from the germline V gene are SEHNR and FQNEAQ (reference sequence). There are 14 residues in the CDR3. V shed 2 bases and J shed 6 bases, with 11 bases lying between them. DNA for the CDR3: TGTGCCAGCAGCTTATCGGATGTTCGTCAGCCCCAGCATTTT. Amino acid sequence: CASSLSDVRQPQHF.

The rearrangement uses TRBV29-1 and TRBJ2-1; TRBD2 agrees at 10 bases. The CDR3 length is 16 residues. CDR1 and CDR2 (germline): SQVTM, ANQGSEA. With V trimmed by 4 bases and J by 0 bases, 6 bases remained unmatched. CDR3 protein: CSVVTSGRGSYNEQFF. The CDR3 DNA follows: TGCAGCGTTGTGACGAGCGGGAGGGGCTCCTACAATGAGCAGTTCTTC.